This is a list of T cell receptor beta chains from one sample in a study of OX40 agonist ivuxolimab in advanced cancers. The method was immunoSEQ multiplex PCR; TCRdb's version includes in-frame clones alone and lacks a portion of them. The sample contains under 55,000 clones, 80% to 95% of which appear only once. The material sequenced was CD4+ or CD8+ T cells sorted from blood, taken in a trial of the OX40 agonist ivuxolimab. Source of these receptors: an adult with an advanced solid tumor such as melanoma, head and neck, liver or kidney cancer. Both conserved end residues are part of each CDR3. A D gene is named only where the DNA matches it firmly. Expanded clones are given a class, and other clones once, few, many or no size at all.

j_call | clone_size | v_call | d_call | cdr3_aa | cdr3_nt
TRBJ2-2 | NA | TRBV13 | NA | CASNRGNGELFF | TGTGCCAGCAATCGGGGAAACGGGGAGCTGTTTTTT
TRBJ2-1 | NA | TRBV27 | TRBD2 | CASTPRTSGAGEQFF | TGTGCCAGCACTCCCCGGACTAGCGGTGCTGGTGAGCAGTTCTTC
TRBJ2-3 | once | TRBV13 | NA | CASSSGGGTDTQYF | TGTGCCAGCAGTAGCGGCGGCGGCACAGATACGCAGTATTTT
TRBJ2-7 | NA | TRBV6-5 | TRBD1 | CASSTWTGRYEQYF | TGTGCCAGCAGTACTTGGACAGGGCGGTACGAGCAGTACTTC
TRBJ2-7 | once | TRBV14 | NA | CASSLTTGRYEQYF | TGTGCCAGCAGTCTAACGACAGGGAGGTACGAGCAGTACTTC
TRBJ2-1 | NA | TRBV18 | TRBD2 | CASSPLAGSYNEQFF | TGTGCCAGCTCACCTCTAGCGGGCTCCTACAATGAGCAGTTCTTC
TRBJ2-7 | NA | TRBV2 | NA | CASEAGSYEQYF | TGTGCCAGCGAGGCGGGTAGCTACGAGCAGTACTTC
TRBJ2-2 | NA | TRBV7-3 | NA | CASTDRDTGELFF | TGTGCCAGCACGGACAGAGACACCGGGGAGCTGTTTTTT
TRBJ2-5 | NA | TRBV9 | NA | CASSATHGQETQYF | TGTGCCAGCAGCGCCACCCACGGACAAGAGACCCAGTACTTC
TRBJ2-3 | NA | TRBV4-1 | NA | CASSQVQGNPDTQYF | TGCGCCAGCAGCCAAGTCCAGGGGAATCCAGATACGCAGTATTTT
TRBJ2-7 | NA | TRBV6-1 | NA | CAVFPWEIYEQYF | TGTGCCGTGTTCCCCTGGGAAATTTACGAGCAGTACTTC
TRBJ1-1 | NA | TRBV28 | NA | CASKAGAGRGNTEAFF | TGTGCCAGCAAAGCCGGGGCGGGGCGTGGCAACACTGAAGCTTTCTTT
TRBJ2-7 | NA | TRBV19 | NA | CASSFGSRYEQYF | TGTGCCAGTAGTTTCGGCAGTCGGTACGAGCAGTACTTC
TRBJ2-7 | NA | TRBV21-1 | NA | CASSNGSGDEQYF | TGTGCCAGCAGCAATGGGAGCGGAGACGAGCAGTACTTC
TRBJ2-2 | few | TRBV6-5 | TRBD1 | CASRTGDTGELFF | TGTGCCAGCCGAACAGGGGACACCGGGGAGCTGTTTTTT
TRBJ2-7 | NA | TRBV5-1 | NA | CASSLRVRYEQYF | TGCGCCAGCAGCTTGCGGGTGAGGTACGAGCAGTACTTC
TRBJ2-1 | once | TRBV6-6 | TRBD1 | CASSYSDRVSNEQFF | TGTGCCAGCAGTTATTCCGACAGGGTCTCCAATGAGCAGTTCTTC
TRBJ1-1 | NA | TRBV4-1 | NA | CASSQGVGRLNTEAFF | TGCGCCAGCAGCCAAGGGGTCGGGCGTCTCAACACTGAAGCTTTCTTT
TRBJ2-1 | NA | TRBV7-3 | TRBD1 | CASSYRDSYNEQFF | TGTGCCAGCAGCTACCGGGACAGTTACAATGAGCAGTTCTTC
TRBJ2-5 | NA | TRBV27 | NA | CASSQILGGWKETQYF | TGTGCCAGCAGCCAAATCTTGGGGGGATGGAAAGAGACCCAGTACTTC
TRBJ2-5 | NA | TRBV7-2 | NA | CASSLVLWSEEETQYF | TGTGCCAGCAGCTTAGTATTGTGGTCGGAGGAAGAGACCCAGTACTTC
TRBJ2-1 | NA | TRBV29-1 | NA | CSVEGRGDRSYNEQFF | TGCAGCGTTGAGGGCCGGGGAGATAGATCCTACAATGAGCAGTTCTTC
TRBJ2-3 | NA | TRBV19 | NA | CASSIVVAGEDTQYF | TGTGCCAGTAGTATAGTGGTAGCCGGAGAAGATACGCAGTATTTT
TRBJ2-7 | NA | TRBV19 | NA | CASSIVASAAYEQYF | TGTGCCAGTAGTATAGTTGCTAGCGCGGCCTACGAGCAGTACTTC
TRBJ2-3 | NA | TRBV6-4 | TRBD2 | CASSESGGADTQYF | TGTGCCAGCAGTGAATCGGGAGGGGCAGATACGCAGTATTTT
TRBJ2-1 | NA | TRBV9 | TRBD2 | CASSVGLAEYNEQFF | TGTGCCAGCAGCGTAGGGCTAGCGGAATACAATGAGCAGTTCTTC
TRBJ2-7 | once | TRBV10-3 | NA | CAILQDSSSYEQYF | TGTGCCATCCTACAGGACAGTTCGTCCTACGAGCAGTACTTC
TRBJ2-7 | NA | TRBV28 | NA | CASSRTMGVYEQYF | TGTGCCAGCAGCCGCACCATGGGCGTTTACGAGCAGTACTTC
TRBJ2-7 | NA | TRBV9 | NA | CASSVERADVNEQYF | TGTGCCAGCAGCGTAGAAAGGGCAGATGTCAACGAGCAGTACTTC
TRBJ1-1 | NA | TRBV13 | NA | CASSLHSGERGTVEAFF | TGTGCCAGCAGCTTACACTCGGGCGAAAGGGGGACGGTTGAAGCTTTCTTT
TRBJ1-1 | NA | TRBV11-3 | NA | CASSFEGGLNTEAFF | TGTGCCAGCAGCTTCGAGGGGGGATTGAACACTGAAGCTTTCTTT
TRBJ2-7 | NA | TRBV10-2 | TRBD2 | CASSDIGGLAGEQYF | TGCGCCAGCAGTGACATAGGGGGACTAGCGGGCGAGCAGTACTTC
TRBJ2-3 | NA | TRBV9 | NA | CASSVGATSTDTQYF | TGTGCCAGCAGCGTAGGGGCGACTAGCACAGATACGCAGTATTTT
TRBJ2-7 | NA | TRBV27 | TRBD2 | CASSLSRGLAGNEQYF | TGTGCCAGCAGTTTATCGCGGGGGCTAGCGGGAAACGAGCAGTACTTC
TRBJ2-7 | NA | TRBV13 | NA | CASGKVYEQYF | TGTGCCAGCGGGAAGGTGTACGAGCAGTACTTC
TRBJ2-5 | NA | TRBV7-9 | TRBD1 | CASSSKEEGQETQYF | TGTGCCAGCAGCTCGAAGGAAGAGGGACAGGAGACCCAGTACTTC
TRBJ2-1 | NA | TRBV27 | NA | CASSYTTSSYNEQFF | TGTGCCAGCAGTTATACTACCAGCTCCTACAATGAGCAGTTCTTC
TRBJ2-7 | NA | TRBV7-9 | NA | CASSLAQGLRDEQYF | TGTGCCAGCAGCTTAGCACAGGGTTTGAGGGACGAGCAGTACTTC
TRBJ2-7 | NA | TRBV30 | TRBD1 | CAWRTGLGEQYF | TGTGCCTGGCGGACAGGGCTCGGCGAGCAGTACTTC
TRBJ2-5 | NA | TRBV28 | NA | CASSLSQGGTQYF | TGTGCCAGCAGTTTAAGCCAGGGGGGGACCCAGTACTTC
TRBJ2-7 | NA | TRBV27 | NA | CASSDEWGASSYEQYF | TGTGCCAGCAGCGACGAATGGGGGGCAAGCTCCTACGAGCAGTACTTC
TRBJ2-2 | NA | TRBV27 | NA | CASSYGGGGVNTGELFF | TGTGCCAGCTCCTACGGCGGGGGCGGGGTAAACACCGGGGAGCTGTTTTTT
TRBJ2-2 | NA | TRBV7-9 | NA | CASSLNRGSTGELFF | TGTGCCAGCAGCTTAAACAGAGGGAGCACCGGGGAGCTGTTTTTT
TRBJ1-2 | NA | TRBV11-2 | TRBD1 | CASSLGESGQANGYTF | TGTGCCAGCAGCTTAGGAGAATCGGGACAGGCAAATGGCTACACCTTC
TRBJ1-5 | once | TRBV18 | NA | CASSPRQTEGNQPQHF | TGTGCCAGCTCACCACGCCAGACGGAGGGCAATCAGCCCCAGCATTTT
TRBJ2-7 | NA | TRBV19 | NA | CASSPTGTYEQYF | TGTGCCAGTAGTCCGACTGGCACCTACGAGCAGTACTTC
TRBJ2-7 | NA | TRBV28 | NA | CASSSASLGHDYEQYF | TGTGCCAGCAGTTCAGCGTCCTTGGGACATGACTACGAGCAGTACTTC
TRBJ2-5 | NA | TRBV2 | NA | CASSEEQGFQTQYF | TGTGCCAGCAGTGAAGAGCAGGGATTCCAGACCCAGTACTTC